These T cell receptor beta chains were read from a single sample in a study of blood T cell repertoires in COVID-19. Profiling relied on immunoSEQ multiplex PCR, and the TCRdb table lists in-frame clones only, not all of them. Found here are 55,000 to 70,000 clones, roughly nine tenths of them singletons; the top ten hold around a fifth. The sample consisted of peripheral blood. These receptors all stem from a woman over 75 with COVID-19, enrolled during active disease. Both conserved end residues are part of each CDR3. A D gene is named only where the DNA matches it firmly. Size is omitted from some rows. Given values are once, few, many or a class for expanded clones.

V	length	J	D	size	DNA	CDR3
TRBV2	15	TRBJ1-1	TRBD1	.	TGTGCCAGCAGTGAAAGCCGGACAGGGGTCACTGAAGCTTTCTTT	CASSESRTGVTEAFF
TRBV6-1	14	TRBJ1-3	.	few	TGTGCCAGCAGTGACCAGGGCTCTGGAAACACCATATATTTT	CASSDQGSGNTIYF
TRBV3-1/TRBV3-2	15	TRBJ2-7	TRBD1	.	TGTGCCAGCAGCCAAGGACCGGACAGGGTGTACGAGCAGTACTTC	CASSQGPDRVYEQYF
TRBV6-5	14	TRBJ1-1	.	once	TGTGCCAGCAGTTACGTCCCGGGGAACACTGAAGCTTTCTTT	CASSYVPGNTEAFF
TRBV9	16	TRBJ1-2	.	.	TGTGCCAGCAGCGTAGACCCCCAGGGCTCGAGCTATGGCTACACCTTC	CASSVDPQGSSYGYTF
TRBV7-2	15	TRBJ2-7	.	few	TGTGCCAGCAGCTTGAGCAGGGGAAGTATCTACGAGCAGTACTTC	CASSLSRGSIYEQYF
TRBV7-2	15	TRBJ2-3	.	.	TGTGCCAGCAGCCCAACAGGGCTGGGTACAGATACGCAGTATTTT	CASSPTGLGTDTQYF
TRBV7-9	13	TRBJ1-5	.	.	TGTGCCAGCAGCTTAACCGGGAATCAGCCCCAGCATTTT	CASSLTGNQPQHF
TRBV11-2	19	TRBJ2-1	TRBD2	.	TGTGCCAGCAGCCTCAGATGGGTAGCGGGGGGTGGTACCTACAATGAGCAGTTCTTC	CASSLRWVAGGGTYNEQFF
TRBV19	14	TRBJ1-6	TRBD1	.	TGTGCCAGTAGTATCGACAGGGGGAAATCACCCCTCCACTTT	CASSIDRGKSPLHF
TRBV6-5	16	TRBJ1-4	.	.	TGTGCCAGCAGTTACTCGTTGGGAGCCGCAAATGAAAAACTGTTTTTT	CASSYSLGAANEKLFF
TRBV27	14	TRBJ1-6	TRBD1	.	TGTGCCAGCAGTACCACAGGGGGAGGTTCACCCCTCCACTTT	CASSTTGGGSPLHF